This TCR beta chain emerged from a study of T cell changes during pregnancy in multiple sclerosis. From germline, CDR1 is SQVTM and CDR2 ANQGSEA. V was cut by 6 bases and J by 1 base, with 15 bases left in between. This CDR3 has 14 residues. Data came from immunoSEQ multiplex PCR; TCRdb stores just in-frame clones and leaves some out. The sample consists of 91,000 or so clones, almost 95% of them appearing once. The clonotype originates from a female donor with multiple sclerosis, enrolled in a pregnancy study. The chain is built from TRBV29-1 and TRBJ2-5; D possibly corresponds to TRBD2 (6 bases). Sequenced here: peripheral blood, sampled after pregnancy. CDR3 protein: CSVGPRGAQETQYF. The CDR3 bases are TGCAGCGTGGGGCCGCGGGGAGCCCAAGAGACCCAGTACTTC.